The 12 T cell receptor beta chains presented below share a single source sample, sequenced in a study of blood T cell repertoires in COVID-19. Generated by immunoSEQ multiplex PCR, the TCRdb table keeps only in-frame clones and is missing some. The sample includes over 150,000 clones, about 86% of them seen just once. The specimen sequenced was peripheral blood. The receptor set was obtained from an older man with active or convalescent COVID-19.

The genes are TRBV30 and TRBJ1-1; maybe TRBD1 (5 bases). The CDR3 has 17 amino acids. Trimming stripped 0 bases from V and 5 bases from J, with 22 bases between. CDR1 and CDR2 (germline): GTSNPN, SVGIG (reference sequence). The CDR3 is CAWSVLGAPGVWTEAFF. As DNA, the CDR3 is TGTGCCTGGAGTGTACTCGGGGCCCCGGGAGTGTGGACTGAAGCTTTCTTT. Full variable domain (remainder filled in from reference TRBV30 and TRBJ1-1): SQTIHQWPATLVQPVGSPLSLECTVEGTSNPNLYWYRQAAGRGLQLLFYSVGIGQISSEVPQNLSASRPQDRQFILSSKKLLLSDSGFYLCAWSVLGAPGVWTEAFFGQGTRLTVV.

V is TRBV27 and J is TRBJ2-3; TRBD2 matches at 12 bases. V was pared by 4 bases and J by 4 bases, with 6 bases of the junction left unmatched. This CDR3 spans 16 amino acids. Looked up from germline, CDR1 is MNHEY and CDR2 is SMNVEV (reference sequence). CDR3 region: CASSSSTSGRPDTQYF. In nucleotides, the CDR3 is TGTGCCAGCAGTTCCTCCACTAGCGGGAGGCCAGATACGCAGTATTTT.

V gene TRBV4-3 combines with J gene TRBJ1-1; D possibly corresponds to TRBD1 (6 bases). Trimming took 0 bases from V and 10 from J, leaving 12 bases between them. Germline assignment: CDR1 LGHNA and CDR2 YSLEER. The CDR3 length is 13 residues. DNA for the CDR3: TGCGCCAGCAGCCAAGATCAGGGGTTTGGAGCTTTCTTT. It codes for CASSQDQGFGAFF.

The rearrangement links TRBV5-1 to TRBJ2-5, with D maybe TRBD1 (6 bases). CDR1 is SGHRS and CDR2 is YFSETQ in the germline V gene. The ends were cut back, 2 bases at V and 5 bases at J, with 13 bases in the middle. CDR3 length: 14 amino acids. CDR3 sequence reads: CASSFQDQGETQYF. The DNA of the CDR3 is TGCGCCAGCAGCTTCCAGGACCAGGGGGAGACCCAGTACTTC.

The V and J genes are TRBV7-2 and TRBJ1-2; the match to TRBD1 covers 8 bases. The CDR3 is made up of 15 amino acids. Losses at the gene ends were 5 bases for V and 3 bases for J; bases not matched to a gene: 8. From germline, CDR1 is SGHTA and CDR2 FQGNSA. The CDR3 nucleotides are TGTGCCAGCAGCCCCCGGACAGGGAAGGACTATGGCTACACCTTC. It specifies CASSPRTGKDYGYTF.

The chain carries TRBV28 and TRBJ2-2, with a possible D match to TRBD1 (6 bases). Germline values: CDR1 MDHEN, CDR2 SYDVKM. CDR3 length: 16 amino acids. Trimming shortened V by 3 bases and J by 1 base, and 12 bases separated the two germline ends. The CDR3 spells CASSFSGDKNTGELFF. CDR3 nucleotides: TGTGCCAGCAGTTTTTCAGGGGACAAGAACACCGGGGAGCTGTTTTTT.

In regard to this clone: At one end, the junction sequence differs from germline, possibly due to a read error. This chain joins TRBV7-8 and TRBJ2-7; TRBD2 matches at 11 bases. There are 17 residues in the CDR3. Germline values: CDR1 SGHVS, CDR2 FQNEAQ. The DNA of the CDR3 is TGTGCCAGCAGCTTAGCCCGGACTAGCGGGTACTCCTACGCGCAGTACTTC. This translates into CASSLARTSGYSYAQYF.

This clone showed up just a few times. The chain uses TRBV5-8 and TRBJ2-5; 9 bases map to TRBD1. Germline V gene lookup returns CDR1 SGHTS and CDR2 YDEGEE. The CDR3 extends over 16 amino acids. J gave up 1 base and V 4 bases, and 8 bases lay outside the gene matches. CDR3 nucleotides: TGTGCCAGCAGCCCCGGGACAGGGAACTTCCAAGAGACCCAGTACTTC. Protein sequence: CASSPGTGNFQETQYF.

V and J are TRBV7-2 and TRBJ1-6; the D gene is possibly TRBD1 (6 bases). Germline loops: CDR1 SGHTA, CDR2 FQGNSA. The ends were cut back, 7 bases at V and 9 bases at J, with 10 bases in the middle. The CDR3 sequence is 12 residues long. This CDR3 is CASTKGVSPLHF. CDR3 DNA sequence: TGTGCCAGCACCAAGGGGGTTTCACCCCTCCACTTT.

This chain links TRBV7-3 with TRBJ1-1; no firm D call. Germline loops: CDR1 SGHTA, CDR2 FQGTGA. V gave up 1 base and J gave up 0 bases, with 3 bases separating them. This CDR3 is built from 13 residues. This chain's CDR3 is CASSLSVNTEAFF. For the CDR3, the DNA is TGTGCCAGCAGCTTAAGCGTGAACACTGAAGCTTTCTTT.

CDR3 sequence: CASSLDRSTYEQYF. The CDR3 nucleotides are TGCGCCAGCAGCCTGGACAGGAGTACCTACGAGCAGTACTTC. The genes are TRBV5-1 and TRBJ2-7; TRBD1 agrees at 7 bases. The CDR3 runs to 14 residues. Germline CDR1 SGHRS, CDR2 YFSETQ. The junction had 6 bases not matched to a gene; V was cut back by 4 bases and J by 2 bases.

The chain links TRBV7-9 to TRBJ2-5, with D possibly matching TRBD1 (6 bases). Germline loops: CDR1 SEHNR, CDR2 FQNEAQ (reference sequence). There are 13 residues in the CDR3. The germline V and J ends were trimmed by 5 bases and 5 bases, with 12 bases remaining between them. The CDR3 sequence is CASSPRTAETQYF. The CDR3 nucleotides are TGTGCCAGCAGCCCGAGGACAGCGGAGACCCAGTACTTC.